This T cell receptor beta chain was found in a study of cytomegalovirus exposure and HLA in healthy donors. Regarding this clone: This specimen includes other DNA sequences encoding the same CDR3.

A multiplex PCR was run with 60 Vbeta primers and 13 Jbeta primers. Assay used: immunoSEQ multiplex PCR; TCRdb lists only in-frame clones, some missing. The repertoire holds about 76,000 clones, with 65% to 80% as singletons. With 0 bases removed from V and 3 bases from J, the gap between germline ends came to 9 bases. The CDR3 consists of 14 residues. The germline gives CDR1 SGHRS, CDR2 YFSETQ. The origin of this receptor is a man in his thirties or forties in good health and CMV-seronegative. This chain links TRBV5-1 with TRBJ1-2; no firm D call. The sample taken for sequencing was PBMCs. The CDR3 DNA sequence: TGCGCCAGCAGCTTGGCTCCAGAATACTATGGCTACACCTTC. Amino acid sequence: CASSLAPEYYGYTF. The full variable domain, rest sourced from reference TRBV5-1 and TRBJ1-2, is KAGVTQTPRYLIKTRGQQVTLSCSPISGHRSVSWYQQTPGQGLQFLFEYFSETQRNKGNFPGRFSGRQFSNSRSEMNVSTLELGDSALYLCASSLAPEYYGYTFGSGTRLTVV.